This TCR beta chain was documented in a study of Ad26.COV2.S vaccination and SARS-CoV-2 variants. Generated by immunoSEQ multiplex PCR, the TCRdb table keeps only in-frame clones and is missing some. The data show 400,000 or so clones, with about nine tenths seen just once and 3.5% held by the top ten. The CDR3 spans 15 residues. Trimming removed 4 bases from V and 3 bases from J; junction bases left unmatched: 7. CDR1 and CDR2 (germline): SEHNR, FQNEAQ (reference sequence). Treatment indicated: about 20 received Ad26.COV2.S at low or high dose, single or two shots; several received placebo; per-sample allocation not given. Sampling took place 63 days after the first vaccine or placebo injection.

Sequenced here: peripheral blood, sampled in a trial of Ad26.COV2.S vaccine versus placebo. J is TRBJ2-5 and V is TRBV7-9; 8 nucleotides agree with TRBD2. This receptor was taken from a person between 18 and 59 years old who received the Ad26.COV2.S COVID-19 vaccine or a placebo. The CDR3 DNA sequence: TGTGCCAGCAGCTACCTTAGCGGGACCAAAGAGACCCAGTACTTC. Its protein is CASSYLSGTKETQYF.